This is a list of T cell receptor beta chains from one sample in a study of Ad26.COV2.S vaccination and SARS-CoV-2 variants. Data came from immunoSEQ multiplex PCR; TCRdb stores just in-frame clones and leaves some out. The table lists 350,000 to 450,000 clones, under 90% of them singletons. Sample: peripheral blood, taken in a trial of Ad26.COV2.S vaccine versus placebo. The receptor source for this set is a person aged 18-65 years who received the Ad26.COV2.S COVID-19 vaccine or a placebo. Both conserved end residues are part of each CDR3.

J: TRBJ1-1
V: TRBV27
CDR3: CASSFPGQGRTEAFF

J: TRBJ2-7
V: TRBV7-9
CDR3: CASSPPGAQAHEQYF

J: TRBJ2-2
V: TRBV2
CDR3: CASTGQGITGELFF

J: TRBJ2-4
V: TRBV7-2
CDR3: CASSLEEGGWAKNIQYF

J: TRBJ2-7
V: TRBV27
CDR3: CASSLDLYSYEQYF

J: TRBJ2-5
V: TRBV19
CDR3: CATADRSGETQYF

J: TRBJ2-3
V: TRBV10-3
CDR3: CAIRGGVGPDTQYF

J: TRBJ1-2
V: TRBV12-3/TRBV12-4
CDR3: CASSTMTRGGYTF

J: TRBJ2-3
V: TRBV24-1
CDR3: CATSDPTGGTDTQYF

J: TRBJ1-3
V: TRBV2
CDR3: CASSEQGASGNTIYF

J: TRBJ1-5
V: TRBV2
CDR3: CASRNSGPQHF

J: TRBJ1-4
V: TRBV5-1
CDR3: CASSLGVGEKLFF

J: TRBJ1-1
V: TRBV19
CDR3: CASILQGSSTEAFF

J: TRBJ1-1
V: TRBV20-1
CDR3: CSAAATEAFF

J: TRBJ1-2
V: TRBV5-1
CDR3: CASSLEGAGYGYTF

J: TRBJ2-1
V: TRBV4-1
CDR3: CASSQGGGLYNEQFF

J: TRBJ1-1
V: TRBV13
CDR3: CASSFRLSRTSEAFF

J: TRBJ1-6
V: TRBV19
CDR3: CASSLPGQGTYNSPLHF

J: TRBJ2-3
V: TRBV7-8
CDR3: CASSLRPPGTTTRTDTQYF

J: TRBJ1-5
V: TRBV19
CDR3: CASSRQGIGSNQPQHF

J: TRBJ1-5
V: TRBV19
CDR3: CASAKPGQVNQPQHF

J: TRBJ2-7
V: TRBV18
CDR3: CASSFRDPLYF

J: TRBJ1-2
V: TRBV7-9
CDR3: CASSSHRGGAYYGYTF

J: TRBJ2-5
V: TRBV5-1
CDR3: CASSIDRQETQYF

J: TRBJ1-1
V: TRBV19
CDR3: CASKDGTGGNTEAFF

J: TRBJ1-1
V: TRBV18
CDR3: CASSLVSLNTEAFF

J: TRBJ1-1
V: TRBV7-9
CDR3: CASSSTASLMNTEAFF

J: TRBJ1-1
V: TRBV14
CDR3: CASSQSVNTEAFF

J: TRBJ2-7
V: TRBV7-9
CDR3: CASSPRLGGPGYEQYF

J: TRBJ1-1
V: TRBV5-4
CDR3: CASSTLQGLNTEAFF

J: TRBJ2-3
V: TRBV5-1
CDR3: CASSTRLAGVPDTQYF

J: TRBJ1-6
V: TRBV7-9
CDR3: CASSLPRAGSPLHF

J: TRBJ2-2
V: TRBV5-1
CDR3: CASSLVRTNTGELFF

J: TRBJ1-2
V: TRBV5-4
CDR3: CASQGAGKYGYTF

J: TRBJ1-1
V: TRBV5-1
CDR3: CASSWGTENTEAFF

J: TRBJ1-5
V: TRBV20-1
CDR3: CAAGTRQPQHF

J: TRBJ1-5
V: TRBV10-2
CDR3: CASRAQGSNQPQHF

J: TRBJ2-7
V: TRBV5-5
CDR3: CASSPWTGGTYEQYF

J: TRBJ2-5
V: TRBV6-2/TRBV6-3
CDR3: CASSYDRRTKETQYF

J: TRBJ2-5
V: TRBV2
CDR3: CASSDLAGVETQYF

J: TRBJ1-5
V: TRBV19
CDR3: CASSPRGDTNQPQHF

J: TRBJ1-1
V: TRBV19
CDR3: CASSIDLEGRDTEAFF

J: TRBJ2-7
V: TRBV6-2/TRBV6-3
CDR3: CASSYSGGTYEQYF

J: TRBJ2-1
V: TRBV30
CDR3: CAWRGELAGANEQFF

J: TRBJ2-7
V: TRBV7-2
CDR3: CASSSGTGINEQYF

J: TRBJ2-4
V: TRBV4-1
CDR3: CASSQELAGPKNIQYF

J: TRBJ1-5
V: TRBV18
CDR3: CASSLGQGAGNQPQHF

J: TRBJ2-1
V: TRBV7-3
CDR3: CASSRPGGDEQFF

J: TRBJ2-7
V: TRBV29-1
CDR3: CSVDSPRTGGHEQYF

J: TRBJ1-3
V: TRBV7-6
CDR3: CASTIREGSGNTIYF

J: TRBJ2-1
V: TRBV14
CDR3: CASSLLPGLGPYNEQFF